This TCR beta chain appears in the sequencing data of a study of cytomegalovirus exposure and HLA in healthy donors. It was with 60 Vbeta and 13 Jbeta primers that the PCR ran. Here immunoSEQ multiplex PCR was the method, and the copy in TCRdb shows in-frame clones only, minus some. The sample contains approximately 200,000 clones, about 74% of which appear only once. Of note for this clone: As yet, its antigen is unknown.

The study's findings and limits: A likely sequencing artifact accounted for one observed cluster of highly shared sequence variants.

The sample comprised PBMCs. This TCR was sampled from a man in his forties in good health and CMV-seronegative.

CDR3 nucleotide sequence: TGTGCCAGCAGCCTTGGGGGGGCCATTGAAAAACTGTTTTTT. Its protein is CASSLGGAIEKLFF. The V and J genes are TRBV21-1 and TRBJ1-4. TRBV21-1 is a documented pseudogene. This CDR3 contains 14 residues.